The 24 T cell receptor beta chains given below trace back to one sample, sequenced in a study of T-cell reconstitution after alpha-beta-depleted transplantation in children. Library preparation (for TCRbeta) was performed with unique molecular identifiers. TCRdb ran MiXCR on the PCR reads and lists one entry per CDR3 protein. This table has hundreds of thousands of distinct CDR3 sequences, 10% to 15% appearing once. The specimen comprised PBMCs, mostly from graft donor cells, sampled 360 days after TCRalphabeta/CD19-depleted stem cell transplant. The receptors come from a male patient aged 5 to 17 who had a stem cell transplant for acute myeloid leukemia, so the T cells may come from the graft donor.

This clonotype was seen only a few times. The genes are TRBV5-1 and TRBJ1-2; D not certain. The CDR3 totals 14 residues. Looked up from germline, CDR1 is SGHRS and CDR2 is YFSETQ. Trimming left V 0 bases short and J 3 bases short, with 9 bases between. The CDR3 nucleotides are TGCGCCAGCAGCTTGGTAGGCTTCGACTATGGCTACACCTTC. It yields the protein CASSLVGFDYGYTF.

This chain joins TRBV4-3 and TRBJ2-5, with TRBD2 identical over 9 bases. Germline V CDR1 and CDR2: LGHNA, YSLEER. The CDR3 spans 16 residues. J gave up 1 base and V 2 bases, and 5 bases lay outside the gene matches. This CDR3 is CASSQYTLAGQETQYF. CDR3 in DNA: TGCGCCAGCAGCCAATATACACTAGCGGGCCAAGAGACCCAGTACTTC.

The chain has TRBV15 and TRBJ2-1; TRBD2 might be the D (5 bases). V dropped 4 bases and J dropped 0 bases, with 22 bases sitting between them. The CDR3 spans 19 residues. Germline values: CDR1 LNHNV, CDR2 YYDKDF (reference sequence). The CDR3 nucleotides read TGTGCCACCAGCAAGGGCCCCTACCCGAGCGGTTCCTCCTACAATGAGCAGTTCTTC. Amino acids: CATSKGPYPSGSSYNEQFF. The variable domain in full, with the rest retrieved from reference TRBV15 and TRBJ2-1, is DAMVIQNPRYQVTQFGKPVTLSCSQTLNHNVMYWYQQKSSQAPKLLFHYYDKDFNNEADTPDNFQSRRPNTSFCFLDIRSPGLGDTAMYLCATSKGPYPSGSSYNEQFFGPGTRLTVL.

The chain recombines TRBV29-1 with TRBJ2-5; 12 bases are shared with TRBD2. Trimming at V came to 3 bases and at J to 5 bases, leaving 7 bases not matched to a gene. The CDR3 consists of 15 residues. The V gene's germline CDR1 is SQVTM and CDR2 ANQGSEA. This chain's CDR3 is CSVDLLAGGGETQYF. The CDR3 DNA follows: TGCAGCGTTGATTTACTAGCGGGAGGTGGGGAGACCCAGTACTTC.

The gene calls are TRBV12-3 or TRBV12-4 and TRBJ2-7; TRBD1 might be the D (5 bases). The CDR3 runs to 15 residues. The germline V and J ends were trimmed by 4 bases and 5 bases, with 18 bases remaining between them. Here the CDR3 DNA reads TGTGCCAGCAGTTCGAAGCCGAATCAGGGCCACGAGCAGTACTTC. Encoded protein: CASSSKPNQGHEQYF.

Many counts were recorded for this clonotype. J is TRBJ2-5 and V is TRBV29-1; D unresolved. The ends were cut back, 7 bases at V and 5 bases at J, with 14 bases in the middle. Germline V gene lookup returns CDR1 SQVTM and CDR2 ANQGSEA. The length of the CDR3 is 12 residues. The CDR3 is CSGLIRPETQYF. The CDR3 coding sequence is TGCAGCGGCCTGATCCGACCGGAGACCCAGTACTTC. Supplemented by reference TRBV29-1 and TRBJ2-5, the full variable domain reads SAVISQKPSRDICQRGTSLTIQCQVDSQVTMMFWYRQQPGQSLTLIATANQGSEATYESGFVIDKFPISRPNLTFSTLTVSNMSPEDSSIYLCSGLIRPETQYFGPGTRLLVL.

This clonotype was counted only a few times. This chain links TRBV15 with TRBJ2-1; 10 bases fit TRBD2. CDR3 length equals 17 residues. J was trimmed by 5 bases and V by 2 bases; bases with no gene match: 9. CDR1 is LNHNV and CDR2 is YYDKDF in the germline V gene (reference sequence). The CDR3 here is CATSRPGRTSGNNEQFF. The DNA for the CDR3 is TGTGCCACCAGCAGACCAGGGCGGACTAGCGGTAACAATGAGCAGTTCTTC.

V is TRBV24-1 and J is TRBJ2-1; no clear D. Trimming pared 4 bases from V and 0 bases from J, leaving 12 bases between. In germline, CDR1 is KGHDR, CDR2 SFDVKD. The CDR3 consists of 16 residues. As DNA, the CDR3 is TGTGCCACCAGTGACCATTCTACTGACTCCTACAATGAGCAGTTCTTC. Translated: CATSDHSTDSYNEQFF.

The chain recombines TRBV9 with TRBJ2-3; D is undetermined. This CDR3 has 15 amino acids. Trimming stripped 0 bases from V and 4 bases from J, with 12 bases between. Germline values: CDR1 SGDLS, CDR2 YYNGEE. CDR3 nucleotide sequence: TGTGCCAGCAGCGTAGCTCCATCTAACCCAGATACGCAGTATTTT. Translating gives CASSVAPSNPDTQYF.

This chain connects TRBV9 to TRBJ2-4; TRBD2 agrees at 11 bases. The CDR3 length is 17 residues. Trimming at V came to 0 bases and at J to 7 bases, leaving 9 bases not matched to a gene. Germline CDR1 and CDR2: SGDLS and YYNGEE. In nucleotides, the CDR3 is TGTGCCAGCAGCGTAGAACTAGCGGGAGAGGAAGCTAACATTCAGTACTTC. Its translation is CASSVELAGEEANIQYF.

This clonotype was recorded a few times. This sequence joins TRBV12-3 or TRBV12-4 and TRBJ1-4, with 7 nucleotides matching TRBD1. V lost 7 bases, J lost 14 bases, and 10 bases stayed unmatched. This CDR3 is built from 12 residues. CDR3 in DNA: TGTGCCAGCACTGACTCCCGGGACAGCCTGTTTTTT. Protein product: CASTDSRDSLFF.

The J gene is TRBJ2-1, the V gene TRBV11-3, with 8 bases matching TRBD2. Germline assignment: CDR1 SGHNT and CDR2 YENEEA. This CDR3 is 15 amino acids long. J lost 5 bases, V lost 2 bases, and 5 bases had no gene match. The CDR3 DNA is TGTGCCAGCAGCTTAACGGGGGGGACGCACAATGAGCAGTTCTTC. Translating gives CASSLTGGTHNEQFF.

V gene TRBV7-9 combines with J gene TRBJ2-3; TRBD1 aligns across 7 bases. Germline V gene sequence: CDR1 SEHNR, CDR2 FQNEAQ (reference sequence). V shed 3 bases and J 3 bases; nucleotides not matched to a gene: 9. The CDR3 runs to 16 residues. Here the CDR3 reads CASSLGSSRGTDTQYF. DNA for the CDR3: TGTGCCAGCAGCTTGGGAAGCTCCAGGGGGACAGATACGCAGTATTTT.

This clonotype was seen a handful of times. This chain's CDR3 is CASSQVGRGFF. For the CDR3, the DNA is TGTGCCAGCAGCCAAGTTGGTAGGGGTTTCTTT. The V gene is TRBV14, the J gene TRBJ1-1, with D perhaps TRBD1 (5 bases). Trimming stripped 1 base from V and 13 bases from J, with 10 bases between. This CDR3 spans 11 amino acids. In germline, CDR1 is SGHDN, CDR2 FVKESK.

The table lists this clonotype with a few counts. The chain has TRBV18 and TRBJ2-5; D uncertain. Germline CDR1 is KGHSH and CDR2 is LQKENI. This CDR3 is built from 12 residues. Trimming stripped 2 bases from V and 3 bases from J, with 4 bases between. CDR3 sequence reads: CASSPKKETQYF. Here the CDR3 DNA reads TGTGCCAGCTCACCAAAAAAAGAGACCCAGTACTTC.

This clonotype was detected many times. The chain recombines TRBV29-1 with TRBJ2-1; TRBD2 might be the D (6 bases). The CDR3 sequence is 13 residues long. Per germline, CDR1 SQVTM and CDR2 ANQGSEA. V lost 4 bases, J lost 6 bases, and 13 bases lay in between. The CDR3 sequence: CSVVAGFGNEQFF. The CDR3 DNA reads TGCAGCGTTGTTGCGGGGTTCGGCAATGAGCAGTTCTTC.

This chain connects TRBV29-1 to TRBJ2-7; TRBD2 agrees at 9 bases. CDR3 size: 13 residues. Germline loops: CDR1 SQVTM, CDR2 ANQGSEA. Germline trimming cut 5 bases from V and 6 bases from J; bases unmatched to any gene: 8. CDR3 amino acids: CSVSSGAGAEQYF. The CDR3 coding sequence is TGCAGCGTTTCTAGCGGGGCGGGGGCCGAGCAGTACTTC.

This clonotype has more than one count but fewer than ten. The genes are TRBV29-1 and TRBJ2-1, with 10 bases lining up with TRBD1. This CDR3 has 14 residues. V was pared by 5 bases and J by 4 bases, with 5 bases of the junction left unmatched. Germline CDR1 SQVTM, CDR2 ANQGSEA. The CDR3 DNA follows: TGCAGCGTTAAGCCGGGACAGGGGTACAATGAGCAGTTCTTC. Translated: CSVKPGQGYNEQFF.

The chain employs TRBV11-2 and TRBJ2-1, with TRBD2 matching 10 bases. Germline loops: CDR1 SGHAT, CDR2 FQNNGV. Germline trimming cut 3 bases from V and 7 bases from J; bases unmatched to any gene: 3. The CDR3 sequence is 14 residues long. CDR3 bases: TGTGCCAGCAGCTTTAGCGGGAGGACGAATGAGCAGTTCTTC. Residues: CASSFSGRTNEQFF.

About this clonotype itself: A clone one base away is much larger, so this may be a read error. The chain carries TRBV29-1 and TRBJ2-7; 9 positions agree with TRBD1. The CDR3 consists of 14 residues. V shed 7 bases and J 5 bases; nucleotides not matched to a gene: 12. Germline CDR1 reads SQVTM; CDR2 reads ANQGSEA. The CDR3 region is CSAELLGQGNEQYF. The CDR3 nucleotides read TGCAGCGCCGAGCTTCTGGGACAGGGTAACGAGCAGTACTTC.

This clonotype was seen repeatedly, ten times or more. The chain is built from TRBV12-3 or TRBV12-4 and TRBJ2-7; 7 nucleotides match TRBD1. Trimming removed 3 bases from V and 5 bases from J; junction bases left unmatched: 7. The CDR3 consists of 14 residues. CDR3 sequence (DNA): TGTGCCAGCAGTTTTGAGGGGGCGCCGGACGAGCAGTACTTC. Translating it yields CASSFEGAPDEQYF.

The chain combines TRBV28 with TRBJ2-1, with TRBD2 matching over 11 bases. The CDR3 is 16 residues long. V shed 5 bases and J 4 bases; nucleotides not matched to a gene: 7. Looked up from germline, CDR1 is MDHEN and CDR2 is SYDVKM. DNA for the CDR3: TGTGCCAGCAGTCTCACCGGGACTAGCGGATACAATGAGCAGTTCTTC. It translates to CASSLTGTSGYNEQFF.

This clonotype came up a few times. The chain joins TRBV7-2 to TRBJ2-1; 8 bases align to TRBD2. This CDR3 is 13 amino acids long. Trimming took 1 base from V and 9 from J; bases not matched to a gene: 2. In germline, CDR1 is SGHTA, CDR2 FQGNSA. CDR3 loop: CASSLGAGGEQFF. DNA of the CDR3: TGTGCCAGCAGCTTAGGGGCGGGAGGTGAGCAGTTCTTC.

The rearrangement joins TRBV28 to TRBJ2-2; 13 bases agree with TRBD2. This CDR3 has 18 amino acids. Per germline, CDR1 MDHEN and CDR2 SYDVKM. After removal of 5 bases from V and 1 base from J, the junction contained 7 bases not matched to a gene. CDR3 coding DNA: TGTGCCAGCAGTCCTTGGACTAGCGGGAGTAAGAACACCGGGGAGCTGTTTTTT. Its translation is CASSPWTSGSKNTGELFF.